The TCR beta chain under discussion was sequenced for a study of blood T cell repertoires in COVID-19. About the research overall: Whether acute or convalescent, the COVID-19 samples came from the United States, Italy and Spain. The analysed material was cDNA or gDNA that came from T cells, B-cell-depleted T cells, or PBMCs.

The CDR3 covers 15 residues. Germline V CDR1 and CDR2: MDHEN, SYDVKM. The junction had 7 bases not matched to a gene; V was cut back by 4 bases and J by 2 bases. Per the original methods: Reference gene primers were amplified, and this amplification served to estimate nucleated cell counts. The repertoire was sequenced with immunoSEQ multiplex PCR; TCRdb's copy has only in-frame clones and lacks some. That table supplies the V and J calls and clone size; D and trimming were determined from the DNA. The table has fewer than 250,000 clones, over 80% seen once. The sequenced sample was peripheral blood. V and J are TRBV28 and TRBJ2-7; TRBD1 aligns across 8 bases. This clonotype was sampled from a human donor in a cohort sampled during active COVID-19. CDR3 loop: CASSSPGQAPYEQYF. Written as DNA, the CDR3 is TGTGCCAGCAGTTCGCCGGGACAGGCACCCTACGAGCAGTACTTC.